The clone carrying this T cell receptor beta chain was counted only a few times. This sample was included in a study of blood T cell repertoires in COVID-19. On the study more broadly: The origin of the acute and convalescent COVID-19 samples was the United States, Italy and Spain. T cells, B-cell-depleted T cells, or PBMCs supplied cDNA or gDNA.

Original processing notes: By means of reference gene primer amplification, nucleated cell counts were estimated. Method: immunoSEQ multiplex PCR; TCRdb's copy keeps in-frame clones and lacks some. For V, J and clone size, that table is used; D and trimming come from the DNA. Among 130,000 to 150,000 clones, 70% to 90% were seen once, and the ten largest hold over 2.5%. The sequence derives from a human donor with acute or convalescent COVID-19. The donor label of this sample is uncertain. The sample taken for sequencing was peripheral blood.

This CDR3 reads CASSIDLMRPIDGLFF. CDR3 bases: TGTGCCAGTAGTATAGATCTAATGAGGCCGATCGATGGGCTGTTTTTT. V is TRBV19 and J is TRBJ1-4, with D unresolved. The ends were cut back, 0 bases at V and 14 bases at J, with 22 bases in the middle. The CDR3 covers 16 residues. In germline, CDR1 is LNHDA, CDR2 SQIVND (reference sequence).